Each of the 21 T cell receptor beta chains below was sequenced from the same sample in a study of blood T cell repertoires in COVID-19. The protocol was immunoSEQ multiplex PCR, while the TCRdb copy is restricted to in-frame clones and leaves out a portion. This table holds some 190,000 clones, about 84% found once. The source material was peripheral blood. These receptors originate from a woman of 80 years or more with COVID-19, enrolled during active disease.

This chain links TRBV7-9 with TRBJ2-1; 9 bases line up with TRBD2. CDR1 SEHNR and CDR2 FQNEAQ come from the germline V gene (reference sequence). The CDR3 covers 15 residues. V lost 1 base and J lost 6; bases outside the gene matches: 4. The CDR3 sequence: CASSLVSGSGNEQFF. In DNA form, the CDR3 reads TGTGCCAGCAGCTTAGTTAGCGGGAGTGGCAATGAGCAGTTCTTC.

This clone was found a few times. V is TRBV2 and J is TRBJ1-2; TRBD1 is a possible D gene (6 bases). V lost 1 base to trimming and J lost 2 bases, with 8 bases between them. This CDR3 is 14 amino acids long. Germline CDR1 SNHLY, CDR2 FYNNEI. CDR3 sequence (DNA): TGTGCCAGCAGTGAAGTGCAGGGGAACTATGGCTACACCTTC. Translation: CASSEVQGNYGYTF. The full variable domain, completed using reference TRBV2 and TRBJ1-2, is EPEVTQTPSHQVTQMGQEVILRCVPISNHLYFYWYRQILGQKVEFLVSFYNNEISEKSEIFDDQFSVERPDGSNFTLKIRSTKLEDSAMYFCASSEVQGNYGYTFGSGTRLTVV.

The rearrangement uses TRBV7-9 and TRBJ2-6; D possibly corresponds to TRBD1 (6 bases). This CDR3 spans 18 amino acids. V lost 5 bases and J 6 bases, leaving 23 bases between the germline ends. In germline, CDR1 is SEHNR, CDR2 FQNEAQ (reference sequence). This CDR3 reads CASSHATGLLLEANVLTF. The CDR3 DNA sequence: TGTGCCAGCAGCCACGCGACAGGCCTCCTTCTAGAGGCCAACGTCCTGACTTTC.

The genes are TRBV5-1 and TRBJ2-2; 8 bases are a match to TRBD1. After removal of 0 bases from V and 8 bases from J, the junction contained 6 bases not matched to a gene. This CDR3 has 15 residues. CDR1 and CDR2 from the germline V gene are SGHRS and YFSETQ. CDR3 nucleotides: TGCGCCAGCAGCTTGGGTGCAGGGGGCGCGGGGGAGCTGTTTTTT. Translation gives CASSLGAGGAGELFF.

CDR3 coding DNA: TGTGCCAGCAGTGATACGGCGGGCACAGATACGCAGTATTTT. As protein: CASSDTAGTDTQYF. This chain links TRBV2 with TRBJ2-3, with D hard to call. Germline V lookup: CDR1 SNHLY, CDR2 FYNNEI. Deletions cut 3 bases from V and 1 base from J, with 8 bases between. The CDR3 covers 14 residues.

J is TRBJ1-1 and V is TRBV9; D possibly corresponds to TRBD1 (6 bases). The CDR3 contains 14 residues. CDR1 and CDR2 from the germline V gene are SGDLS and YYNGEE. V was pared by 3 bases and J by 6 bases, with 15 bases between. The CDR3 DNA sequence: TGTGCCAGCAGCGAATACAGGGTTCCGGCTGAAGCTTTCTTT. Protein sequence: CASSEYRVPAEAFF.

The chain's CDR3 is CSVVTQHGYTF. DNA for the CDR3: TGCAGCGTTGTGACACAGCATGGCTACACCTTC. The chain joins TRBV29-1 to TRBJ1-2; D gene unclear. CDR1 and CDR2 (germline): SQVTM, ANQGSEA. V was clipped by 4 bases and J by 6 bases, with 9 bases between them. This CDR3 region has 11 residues.

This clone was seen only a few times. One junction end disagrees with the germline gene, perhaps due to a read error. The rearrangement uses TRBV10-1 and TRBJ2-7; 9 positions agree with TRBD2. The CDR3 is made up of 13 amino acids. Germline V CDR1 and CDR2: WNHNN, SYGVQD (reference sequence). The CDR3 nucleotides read TGCGCCAGCAGTGAGACGCTAGCGGGGCTGATGGACTTC. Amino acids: CASSETLAGLMDF.

The CDR3 reads CASSVSVIGELFF. DNA of the CDR3: TGCGCCAGCAGTGTTTCAGTTATCGGGGAGCTGTTTTTT. The rearrangement joins TRBV10-1 to TRBJ2-2; D not certain. The CDR3 contains 13 residues. Germline-derived CDR1 and CDR2 are WNHNN and SYGVQD (reference sequence). V lost 4 bases, J lost 7 bases, and 10 bases lay in between.

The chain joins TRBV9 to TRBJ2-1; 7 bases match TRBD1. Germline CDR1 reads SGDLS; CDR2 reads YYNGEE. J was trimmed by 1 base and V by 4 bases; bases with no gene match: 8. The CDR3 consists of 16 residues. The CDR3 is CASSSFPGQSYNEQFF. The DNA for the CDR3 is TGTGCCAGCAGCTCCTTTCCGGGACAGTCCTACAATGAGCAGTTCTTC.

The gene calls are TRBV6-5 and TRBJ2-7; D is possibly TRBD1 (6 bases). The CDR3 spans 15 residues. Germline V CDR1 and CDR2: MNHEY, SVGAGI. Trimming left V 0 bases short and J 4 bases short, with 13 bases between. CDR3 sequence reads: CASSYSRGTTYEQYF. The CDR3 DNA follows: TGTGCCAGCAGTTACTCTCGAGGGACAACATACGAGCAGTACTTC.

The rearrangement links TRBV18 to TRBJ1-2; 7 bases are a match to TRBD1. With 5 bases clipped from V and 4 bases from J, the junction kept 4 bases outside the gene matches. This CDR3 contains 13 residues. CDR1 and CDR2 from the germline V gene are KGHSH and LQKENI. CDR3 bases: TGTGCCAGCTCAAAGGACAGGTCCTATGGCTACACCTTC. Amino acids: CASSKDRSYGYTF.

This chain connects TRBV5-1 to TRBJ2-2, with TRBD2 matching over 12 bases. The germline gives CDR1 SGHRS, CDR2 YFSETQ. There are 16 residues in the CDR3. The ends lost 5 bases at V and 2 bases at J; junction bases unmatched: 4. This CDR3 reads CASRPTSGSNTGELFF. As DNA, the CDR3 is TGCGCCAGCAGGCCGACTAGCGGGAGTAACACCGGGGAGCTGTTTTTT.

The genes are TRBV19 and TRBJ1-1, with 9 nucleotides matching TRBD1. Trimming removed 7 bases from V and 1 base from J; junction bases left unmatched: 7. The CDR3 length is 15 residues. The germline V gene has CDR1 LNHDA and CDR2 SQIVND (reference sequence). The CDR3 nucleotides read TGTGCCAGTAACTGGGAGGGACAGGGGAACACTGAAGCTTTCTTT. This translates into CASNWEGQGNTEAFF.

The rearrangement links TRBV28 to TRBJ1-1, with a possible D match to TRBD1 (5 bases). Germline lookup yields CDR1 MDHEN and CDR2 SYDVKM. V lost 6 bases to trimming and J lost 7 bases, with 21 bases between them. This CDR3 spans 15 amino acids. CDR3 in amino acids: CASSTLEGAWGEAFF. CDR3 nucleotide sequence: TGTGCCAGCAGCACACTCGAAGGGGCTTGGGGTGAAGCTTTCTTT.

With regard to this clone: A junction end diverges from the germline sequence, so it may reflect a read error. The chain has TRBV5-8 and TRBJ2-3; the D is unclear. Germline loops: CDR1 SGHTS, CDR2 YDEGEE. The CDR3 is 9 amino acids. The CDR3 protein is CASSLRWNF. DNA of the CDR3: TGTGCCAGCAGCCTGCGGTGGAATTTT.

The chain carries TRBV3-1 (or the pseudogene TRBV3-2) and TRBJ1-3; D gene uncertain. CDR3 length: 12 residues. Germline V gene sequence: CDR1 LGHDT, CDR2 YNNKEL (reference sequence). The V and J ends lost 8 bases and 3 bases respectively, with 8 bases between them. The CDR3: CASLGGGNTIYF. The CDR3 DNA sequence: TGTGCCAGCCTCGGTGGTGGAAACACCATATATTTT.

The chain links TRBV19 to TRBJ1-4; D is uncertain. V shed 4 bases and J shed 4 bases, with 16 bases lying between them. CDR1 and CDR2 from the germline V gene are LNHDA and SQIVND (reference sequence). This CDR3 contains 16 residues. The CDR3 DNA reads TGTGCCAGTAGTAACCGACCACCTCGGGGTAATGAAAAACTGTTTTTT. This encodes CASSNRPPRGNEKLFF.

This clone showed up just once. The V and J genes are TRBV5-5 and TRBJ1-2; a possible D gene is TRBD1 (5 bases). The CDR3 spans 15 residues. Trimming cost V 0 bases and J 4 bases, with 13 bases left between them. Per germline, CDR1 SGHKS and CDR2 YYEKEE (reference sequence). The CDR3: CASSLAGGATYGYTF. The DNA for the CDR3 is TGTGCCAGCAGCTTGGCCGGGGGTGCAACCTATGGCTACACCTTC.

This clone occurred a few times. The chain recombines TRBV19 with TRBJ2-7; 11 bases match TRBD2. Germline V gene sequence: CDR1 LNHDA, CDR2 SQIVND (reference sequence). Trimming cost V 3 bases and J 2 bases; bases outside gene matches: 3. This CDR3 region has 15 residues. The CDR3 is CASSIGTSGAYEQYF. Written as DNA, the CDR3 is TGTGCCAGTAGTATCGGGACTAGCGGAGCCTACGAGCAGTACTTC.

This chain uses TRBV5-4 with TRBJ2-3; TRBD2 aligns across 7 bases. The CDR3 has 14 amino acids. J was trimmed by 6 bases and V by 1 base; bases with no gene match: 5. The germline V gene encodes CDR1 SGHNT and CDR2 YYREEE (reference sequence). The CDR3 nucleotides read TGTGCCAGCAGCTTGTCGGGGGGTACTGATACGCAGTATTTT. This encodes CASSLSGGTDTQYF.